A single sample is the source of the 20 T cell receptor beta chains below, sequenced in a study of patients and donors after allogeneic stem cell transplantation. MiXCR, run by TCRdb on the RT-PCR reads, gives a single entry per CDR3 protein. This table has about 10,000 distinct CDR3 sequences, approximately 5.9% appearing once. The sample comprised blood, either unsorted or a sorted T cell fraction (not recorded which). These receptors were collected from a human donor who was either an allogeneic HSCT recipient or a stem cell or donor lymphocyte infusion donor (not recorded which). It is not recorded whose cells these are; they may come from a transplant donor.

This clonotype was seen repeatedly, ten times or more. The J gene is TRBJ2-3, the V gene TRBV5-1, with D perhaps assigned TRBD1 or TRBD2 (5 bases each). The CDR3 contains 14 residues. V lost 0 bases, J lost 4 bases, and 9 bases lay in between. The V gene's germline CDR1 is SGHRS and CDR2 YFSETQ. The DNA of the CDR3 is TGCGCCAGCAGCTTGGGACAGAGGGCAGATACGCAGTATTTT. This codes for CASSLGQRADTQYF.

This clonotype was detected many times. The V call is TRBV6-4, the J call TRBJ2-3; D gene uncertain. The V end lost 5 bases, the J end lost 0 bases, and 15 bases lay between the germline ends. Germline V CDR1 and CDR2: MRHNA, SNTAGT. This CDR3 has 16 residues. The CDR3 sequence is CASSLRATTSTDTQYF. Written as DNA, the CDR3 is TGTGCCAGCAGTCTCCGCGCTACCACTAGCACAGATACGCAGTATTTT.

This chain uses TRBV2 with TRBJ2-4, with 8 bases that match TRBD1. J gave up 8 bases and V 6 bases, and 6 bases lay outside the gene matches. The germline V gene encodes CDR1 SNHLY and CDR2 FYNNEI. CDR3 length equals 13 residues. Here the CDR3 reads CASRGQGWDIQYF. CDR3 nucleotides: TGTGCCAGCAGAGGACAGGGTTGGGACATTCAGTACTTC.

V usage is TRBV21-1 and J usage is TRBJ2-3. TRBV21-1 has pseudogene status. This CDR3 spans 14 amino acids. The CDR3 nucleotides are TGTGCCAGCAGCAAAGTCCGGTACACAGATACGCAGTATTTT. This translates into CASSKVRYTDTQYF.

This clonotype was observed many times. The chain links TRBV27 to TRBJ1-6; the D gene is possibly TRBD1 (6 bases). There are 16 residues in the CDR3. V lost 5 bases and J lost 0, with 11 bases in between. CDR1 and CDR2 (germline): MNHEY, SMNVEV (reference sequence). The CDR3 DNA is TGTGCCAGCAGTATGGACAGCCGCTCCTATAATTCACCCCTCCACTTT. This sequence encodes CASSMDSRSYNSPLHF.

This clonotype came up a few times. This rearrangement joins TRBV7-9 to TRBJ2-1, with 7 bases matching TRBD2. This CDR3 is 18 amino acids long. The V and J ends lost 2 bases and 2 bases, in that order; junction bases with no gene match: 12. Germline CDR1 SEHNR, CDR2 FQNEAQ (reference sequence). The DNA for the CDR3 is TGTGCCAGCAGCTTAAGGCGGGAGTTTTCTTTGGCCTACAATGAGCAGTTCTTC. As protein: CASSLRREFSLAYNEQFF.

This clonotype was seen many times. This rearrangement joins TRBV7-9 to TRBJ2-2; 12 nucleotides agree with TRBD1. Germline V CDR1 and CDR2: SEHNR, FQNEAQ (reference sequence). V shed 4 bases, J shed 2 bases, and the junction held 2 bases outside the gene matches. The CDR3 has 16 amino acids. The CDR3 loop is CASSSGQGANTGELFF. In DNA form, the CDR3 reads TGTGCCAGCAGCTCGGGACAGGGGGCAAACACCGGGGAGCTGTTTTTT.

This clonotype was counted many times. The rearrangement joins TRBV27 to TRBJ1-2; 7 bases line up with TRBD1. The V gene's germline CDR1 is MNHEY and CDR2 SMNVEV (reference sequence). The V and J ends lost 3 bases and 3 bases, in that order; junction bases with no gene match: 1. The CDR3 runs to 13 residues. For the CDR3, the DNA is TGTGCCAGCAGTTTTACAGGGGACTATGGCTACACCTTC. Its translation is CASSFTGDYGYTF.

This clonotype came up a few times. DNA for the CDR3: TGCGCCAGCAGCTTGGTAGCGGGATGGGGGGAGACCCAGTACTTC. Translated, it gives CASSLVAGWGETQYF. This chain joins TRBV5-1 and TRBJ2-5; 8 bases agree with TRBD2. This CDR3 has 15 amino acids. Germline CDR1 reads SGHRS; CDR2 reads YFSETQ. V lost 0 bases, J lost 5 bases, and 6 bases stayed unmatched.

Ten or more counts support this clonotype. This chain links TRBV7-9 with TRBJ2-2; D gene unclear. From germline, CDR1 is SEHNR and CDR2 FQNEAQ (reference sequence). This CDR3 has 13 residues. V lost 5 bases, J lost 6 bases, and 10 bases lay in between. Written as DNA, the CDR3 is TGTGCCAGCAGCGACCTACCCCCCGGGGAGCTGTTTTTT. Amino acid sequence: CASSDLPPGELFF.

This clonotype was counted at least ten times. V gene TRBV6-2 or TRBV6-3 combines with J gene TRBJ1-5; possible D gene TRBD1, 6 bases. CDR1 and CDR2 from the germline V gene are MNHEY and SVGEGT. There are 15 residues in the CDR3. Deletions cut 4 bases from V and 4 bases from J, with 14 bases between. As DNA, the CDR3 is TGTGCCAGCAGTTCGGGACAAACGGGAAATCAGCCCCAGCATTTT. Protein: CASSSGQTGNQPQHF.

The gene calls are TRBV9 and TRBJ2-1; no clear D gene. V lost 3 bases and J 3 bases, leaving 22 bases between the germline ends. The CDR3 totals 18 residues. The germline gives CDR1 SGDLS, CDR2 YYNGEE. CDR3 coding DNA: TGTGCCAGCAGCGCCCTGGGTGAGGTTTTGCTGAACTACAATGAGCAGTTCTTC. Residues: CASSALGEVLLNYNEQFF.

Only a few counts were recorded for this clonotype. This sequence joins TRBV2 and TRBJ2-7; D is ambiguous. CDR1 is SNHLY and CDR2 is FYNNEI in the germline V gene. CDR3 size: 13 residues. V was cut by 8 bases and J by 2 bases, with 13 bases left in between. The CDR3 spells CASRQVLPYEQYF. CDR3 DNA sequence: TGTGCCAGCCGGCAGGTCCTCCCCTACGAGCAGTACTTC.

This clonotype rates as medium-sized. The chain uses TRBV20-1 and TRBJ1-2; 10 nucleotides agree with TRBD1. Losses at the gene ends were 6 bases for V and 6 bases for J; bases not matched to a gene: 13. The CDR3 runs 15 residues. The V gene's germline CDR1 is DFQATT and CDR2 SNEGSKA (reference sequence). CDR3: CSAWAGTGAIDGYTF. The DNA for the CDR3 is TGCAGTGCCTGGGCCGGGACAGGGGCAATCGATGGCTACACCTTC.

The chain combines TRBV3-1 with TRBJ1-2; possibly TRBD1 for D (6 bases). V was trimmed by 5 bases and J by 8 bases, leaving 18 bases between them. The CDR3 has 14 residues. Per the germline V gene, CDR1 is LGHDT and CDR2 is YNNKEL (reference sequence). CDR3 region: CASSYQAQGGGYTF. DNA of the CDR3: TGTGCCAGCAGCTACCAGGCACAGGGTGGCGGCTACACCTTC. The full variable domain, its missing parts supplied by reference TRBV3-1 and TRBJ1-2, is DTAVSQTPKYLVTQMGNDKSIKCEQNLGHDTMYWYKQDSKKFLKIMFSYNNKELIINETVPNRFSPKSPDKAHLNLHINSLELGDSAVYFCASSYQAQGGGYTFGSGTRLTVV.

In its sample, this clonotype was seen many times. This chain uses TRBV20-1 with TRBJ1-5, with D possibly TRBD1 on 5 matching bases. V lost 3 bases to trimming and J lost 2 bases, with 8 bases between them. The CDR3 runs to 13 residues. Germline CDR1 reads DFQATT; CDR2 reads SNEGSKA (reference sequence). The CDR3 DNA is TGCAGTGCTAGGGGGCAGGGCAATCAGCCCCAGCATTTT. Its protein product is CSARGQGNQPQHF.

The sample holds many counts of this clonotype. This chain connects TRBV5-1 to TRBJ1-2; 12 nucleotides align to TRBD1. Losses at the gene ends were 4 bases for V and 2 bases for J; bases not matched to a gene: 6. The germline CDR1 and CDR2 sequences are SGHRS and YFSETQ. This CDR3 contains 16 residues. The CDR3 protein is CASSPGTGGSNYGYTF. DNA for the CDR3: TGCGCCAGCAGCCCCGGGACAGGGGGCTCGAACTATGGCTACACCTTC.

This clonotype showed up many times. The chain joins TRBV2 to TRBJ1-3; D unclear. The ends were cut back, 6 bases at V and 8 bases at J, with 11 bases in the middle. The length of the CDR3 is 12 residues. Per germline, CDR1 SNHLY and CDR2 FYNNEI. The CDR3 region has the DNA TGTGCCAGCAGACTTAGAGGATACACCATATATTTT. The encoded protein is CASRLRGYTIYF.

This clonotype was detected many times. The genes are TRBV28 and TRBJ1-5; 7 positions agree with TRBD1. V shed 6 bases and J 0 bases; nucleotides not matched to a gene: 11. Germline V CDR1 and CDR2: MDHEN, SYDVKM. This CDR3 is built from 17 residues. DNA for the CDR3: TGTGCCAGCAGACTCTTCCGGGACAGTGTTAGCAATCAGCCCCAGCATTTT. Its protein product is CASRLFRDSVSNQPQHF. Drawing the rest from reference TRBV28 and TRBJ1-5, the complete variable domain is DVKVTQSSRYLVKRTGEKVFLECVQDMDHENMFWYRQDPGLGLRLIYFSYDVKMKEKGDIPEGYSVSREKKERFSLILESASTNQTSMYLCASRLFRDSVSNQPQHFGDGTRLSIL.

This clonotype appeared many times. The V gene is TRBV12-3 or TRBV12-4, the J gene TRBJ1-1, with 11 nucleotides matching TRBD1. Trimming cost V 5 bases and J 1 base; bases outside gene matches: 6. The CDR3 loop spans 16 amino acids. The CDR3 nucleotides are TGTGCCAGCAGTCAGGGGACAGGGGGTGAGAACACTGAAGCTTTCTTT. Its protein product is CASSQGTGGENTEAFF.